The present T cell receptor (beta chain) was sequenced within a study of cytomegalovirus exposure and HLA in healthy donors. The study's findings and limits: Donors were assumed by presence/absence analyses to have roughly uniform sequencing depth.

Trimming stripped 5 bases from V and 7 bases from J, with 15 bases between. This CDR3 is built from 13 residues. Germline CDR1 reads SNHLY; CDR2 reads FYNNEI. PCR was performed using 60 Vbeta and 13 Jbeta primers. The repertoire was sequenced with immunoSEQ multiplex PCR; TCRdb's copy has only in-frame clones and lacks some. Of around 99,000 clones in the sample, just under 70% were seen once. Concerning this clone: The antigen is unknown.

The sequenced material came from PBMCs. The TCR was taken from a woman between 65 and 79 years old in good health and CMV-seropositive. The chain links TRBV2 to TRBJ2-7; D is possibly TRBD1 (6 bases). Here the CDR3 DNA reads TGTGCCAGCAGTCCTGACAGGACGGGTGAGCAGTACTTC. Translated: CASSPDRTGEQYF.